This record covers a single T cell receptor beta chain. This sample was taken from a study of cytomegalovirus exposure and HLA in healthy donors. Amplification used 60 Vbeta primers and 13 Jbeta primers. Libraries were prepared by immunoSEQ multiplex PCR; TCRdb keeps only in-frame clonotypes and omits some of them. This repertoire shows roughly 160,000 clones, approximately 80% found once; its top ten account for 9.7%. V was cut by 5 bases and J by 2 bases, with 5 bases left in between. This CDR3 is built from 12 residues. Germline assignment: CDR1 SGHDT and CDR2 YYEEEE. This clonotype was sampled from a man between 18 and 29 years old in good health and CMV-seropositive. This chain links TRBV5-6 with TRBJ1-3, with D hard to call. Source material: PBMCs. CDR3 sequence: CASRGPGNTIYF. The CDR3, as DNA: TGTGCCAGCAGGGGCCCTGGAAACACCATATATTTT.